Shown below are 16 T cell receptor beta chains from a single sample sequenced in a study of regulatory T cells in long-lasting Graves disease (dated by TCRdb to the early 2020s). Library generation was performed with multiplex PCR. The instrument was an Illumina HiSeq 4000. CDR3 regions were amplified by Arm-PCR with iRepertoire HTBI primers to construct TCR beta libraries. TCRdb reworked the public reads: Q25 trimming with fastp, MiXCR clone assembly, productive beta chains retained. CDR3 protein duplicates are merged, each entry listing the most common genes and DNA. The sample table lists hundreds of thousands of distinct CDR3 sequences, around 32% of them with a count of one. The ten top clones hold about 42% of the sample. The time point label for this specimen denotes: persistent/refractory GD, antithyroid drugs over 5 years with positive TRAb. For both TCR sequencing and RNA sequencing, RNA was extracted from PBMCs using TRIzol.

Source: peripheral blood mononuclear cells (PBMCs), taken when the disease was refractory, from a patient treated with antithyroid drugs. These receptors all stem from a female donor with Graves disease.

This clonotype was seen only a few times. The chain has TRBV20-1 and TRBJ2-5; a weak D match, TRBD1 (7 bases). Trimming took off 7 bases at V and 4 bases at J, with 16 bases between the two ends. The CDR3 sequence is 13 residues long. Germline loops: CDR1 DFQATT, CDR2 SNEGSKA (reference sequence). The DNA of the CDR3 is TGCAGTGTTACGCAGGGGGGCATAGAGACCCAGTACTTC. The encoded protein is CSVTQGGIETQYF.

This clonotype came up a few times. The chain employs TRBV10-2 and TRBJ2-7; 10 nucleotides match TRBD1. V shed 9 bases, J shed 2 bases, and the junction held 7 bases outside the gene matches. The V gene's germline CDR1 is WSHSY and CDR2 SAAADI. This CDR3 has 14 residues. CDR3 sequence reads: CASARTGGTYEQYF. As DNA, the CDR3 is TGCGCCAGTGCCCGGACAGGGGGAACCTACGAGCAGTACTTC.

Details on this clonotype: With a much larger clone just one base away, this may be a read error. This chain links TRBV6-5 with TRBJ1-6; D is perhaps TRBD1 (5 bases). Germline CDR1 reads MNHEY; CDR2 reads SVGAGI. The CDR3 is made up of 15 amino acids. CDR3 residues: CVSSYSGRSNSPLHF. Here the CDR3 DNA reads TGTGTCAGCAGTTACTCGGGACGGAGTAATTCACCCCTCCACTTT.

V and J are TRBV7-9 and TRBJ1-4; D perhaps matches TRBD1 (6 bases). V gave up 5 bases and J gave up 0 bases, with 13 bases separating them. CDR3 size: 16 residues. Germline V lookup: CDR1 SEHNR, CDR2 FQNEAQ (reference sequence). This CDR3 is CASSTRDKSTNEKLFF. In DNA form, the CDR3 reads TGTGCCAGCAGCACCCGGGACAAATCAACTAATGAAAAACTGTTTTTT.

This clonotype has at least ten counts. The chain recombines TRBV2 with TRBJ1-1, with D possibly matching TRBD1 (5 bases). Germline-derived CDR1 and CDR2 are SNHLY and FYNNEI. The CDR3 loop spans 14 amino acids. The V end lost 5 bases, the J end lost 4 bases, and 14 bases lay between the germline ends. The CDR3 DNA follows: TGTGCCAGCAGTCCGGGACCCCAGCTCACTGAAGCTTTCTTT. This gives the protein CASSPGPQLTEAFF. Together with reference TRBV2 and TRBJ1-1, the CDR3 gives the full variable domain: EPEVTQTPSHQVTQMGQEVILRCVPISNHLYFYWYRQILGQKVEFLVSFYNNEISEKSEIFDDQFSVERPDGSNFTLKIRSTKLEDSAMYFCASSPGPQLTEAFFGQGTRLTVV.

This CDR3 reads CASSWERKAFF. CDR3 DNA: TGTGCCAGCAGCTGGGAAAGAAAAGCTTTCTTT. The V and J genes are TRBV7-9 and TRBJ1-1; D call uncertain. This CDR3 spans 11 amino acids. Germline loops: CDR1 SEHNR, CDR2 FQNEAQ (reference sequence). Trimming shortened V by 4 bases and J by 9 bases, and 9 bases separated the two germline ends.

This clonotype was recorded many times. The gene calls are TRBV2 and TRBJ1-5, with 9 bases fitting TRBD1. This CDR3 is built from 14 residues. The J segment lost 5 bases and the V segment lost 5 bases, leaving 4 bases of the junction unmatched. Germline V lookup: CDR1 SNHLY, CDR2 FYNNEI. The chain's CDR3 is CASSRTGVDQPQHF. Here the CDR3 DNA reads TGTGCCAGCAGTAGGACAGGGGTCGATCAGCCCCAGCATTTT.

This clonotype came up a few times. The chain links TRBV12-3 or TRBV12-4 to TRBJ1-5; 10 bases are shared with TRBD1. V gave up 6 bases and J gave up 0 bases; unmatched junction bases: 8. This CDR3 contains 17 residues. CDR3 loop: CASSSGQGIYSNQPQHF. DNA for the CDR3: TGTGCCAGCAGCTCGGGACAGGGGATCTATAGCAATCAGCCCCAGCATTTT.

Note on this clonotype: A read error may explain this, as a much larger clone is one base away. Here the CDR3 DNA reads TGTGCCACCTACGGGGGCAATCAGCCCCAGCATTTT. Protein: CATYGGNQPQHF. J is TRBJ1-5 and V is TRBV28, with D unresolved. The CDR3 is made up of 12 amino acids. The V and J ends lost 10 bases and 2 bases respectively, with 9 bases between them. Germline CDR1 MDHEN, CDR2 SYDVKM.

V is TRBV28 and J is TRBJ2-7, with D maybe TRBD1 (5 bases). The germline V and J ends were trimmed by 6 bases and 1 base, with 13 bases remaining between them. Germline assignment: CDR1 MDHEN and CDR2 SYDVKM. The CDR3 is 14 residues long. CDR3 region: CASRHPGKSYEQYF. The CDR3 DNA is TGTGCCAGCAGGCATCCAGGGAAATCCTACGAGCAGTACTTC.

This clonotype appeared many times. The chain recombines TRBV5-1 with TRBJ1-2, with 7 bases lining up with TRBD1. The CDR3 has 15 residues. V trimming: 0 bases; J trimming: 8 bases; junction bases outside the gene matches: 10. Germline V gene data show CDR1 as SGHRS and CDR2 as YFSETQ. CDR3 residues: CASSLALSGGEGYTF. The CDR3 nucleotides read TGCGCCAGCAGCTTGGCCCTGTCAGGGGGAGAGGGCTACACCTTC.

This clonotype was detected many times. This rearrangement joins TRBV2 to TRBJ1-2; perhaps TRBD1 as D (5 bases). CDR3 length equals 15 residues. Germline V gene sequence: CDR1 SNHLY, CDR2 FYNNEI. Trimming shortened V by 1 base and J by 0 bases, and 9 bases separated the two germline ends. The CDR3 bases are TGTGCCAGCAGTGAAGATCGGGGGGCTAACTATGGCTACACCTTC. It is translated as CASSEDRGANYGYTF. Based on the CDR3 plus reference TRBV2 and TRBJ1-2, the full variable domain is EPEVTQTPSHQVTQMGQEVILRCVPISNHLYFYWYRQILGQKVEFLVSFYNNEISEKSEIFDDQFSVERPDGSNFTLKIRSTKLEDSAMYFCASSEDRGANYGYTFGSGTRLTVV.

This clonotype showed up just a few times. The junction departs from the called germline gene at one end, perhaps through a read error. The genes are TRBV12-3 or TRBV12-4 and TRBJ2-1; D remains ambiguous. This CDR3 has 12 amino acids. As DNA, the CDR3 is TGTGCCAGCAGCTTAGTTTACAATGAGCAGTTCTTC. Translation: CASSLVYNEQFF.

In DNA form, the CDR3 reads TGTGCCACCAGTGGTCCTGGACTAGCGGGAAACTACGAGCAGTACTTC. Protein product: CATSGPGLAGNYEQYF. The rearrangement joins TRBV24-1 to TRBJ2-7; 12 bases are a match to TRBD2. With V trimmed by 5 bases and J by 3 bases, 7 bases remained unmatched. This CDR3 is built from 16 residues. In germline, CDR1 is KGHDR, CDR2 SFDVKD.

This clonotype showed up just a few times. This rearrangement joins TRBV2 to TRBJ1-5, with 8 bases fitting TRBD1. CDR3 size: 14 residues. Germline lookup yields CDR1 SNHLY and CDR2 FYNNEI. V was pared by 6 bases and J by 6 bases, with 7 bases of the junction left unmatched. The CDR3 sequence is CASRAGQGGQPQHF. CDR3 nucleotide sequence: TGTGCCAGCAGGGCAGGACAGGGAGGTCAGCCCCAGCATTTT.

The chain uses TRBV10-3 and TRBJ2-2; 12 positions agree with TRBD2. CDR1 is ENHRY and CDR2 is SYGVKD in the germline V gene. The V gene end was trimmed by 10 bases and the J gene end by 6 bases; junction bases not matched to a gene: 6. This CDR3 is 14 amino acids long. The CDR3 loop is CATRTSGNSGELFF. The CDR3, as DNA: TGTGCCACACGGACTAGCGGGAATTCCGGGGAGCTGTTTTTT.